Below, 30 T cell receptor beta chains from the same sample are listed, as sequenced in a study of vaccination effects on CD4 cells after COVID-19. These TCRs are of unknown antigen specificity. TCRdb's copy holds only in-frame clones and misses some; the assay was immunoSEQ multiplex PCR. This table has approximately 15,000 clones, 76% appearing once. ViraFEST expansion of antigen-specific CD4+ T cells with viral peptide pools preceded sequencing. Following 10 days of culture, CD4+ T cells were isolated. Between March and December 2020, the person had a SARS-CoV-2 infection that PCR confirmed. The cohort was immunized with two doses of either the BNT162b2 or mRNA-1273 vaccine. The starting material was CD4+ T cells from PBMCs cultured with HCoV-NL63 spike peptides, obtained after COVID-19 vaccination. The receptor set was obtained from a human donor who had a prior SARS-CoV-2 infection.

The genes are TRBV2 and TRBJ1-1; possibly TRBD1 for D (6 bases). With 4 bases removed from V and 9 bases from J, the gap between germline ends came to 18 bases. This CDR3 has 14 residues. CDR1 is SNHLY, CDR2 FYNNEI, per germline. The CDR3 here is CASSVPGQRAKAFF. The CDR3, as DNA: TGTGCCAGCAGTGTACCGGGACAACGAGCAAAAGCTTTCTTT.

The V gene is TRBV10-3, the J gene TRBJ2-3, with D possibly called TRBD1 or TRBD2 (5 bases each). The V end was cut by 8 bases, the J end by 0 bases, with 12 bases between. Looked up from germline, CDR1 is ENHRY and CDR2 is SYGVKD. The CDR3 covers 14 residues. In DNA form, the CDR3 reads TGTGCCATCGGGGACCCCCAAAGCACAGATACGCAGTATTTT. Its protein product is CAIGDPQSTDTQYF.

V usage is TRBV3-1 (or the pseudogene TRBV3-2) and J usage is TRBJ2-5; TRBD2 matches 7 bases. V was pared by 4 bases and J by 4 bases, with 9 bases of the junction left unmatched. This CDR3 region has 15 residues. The germline CDR1 and CDR2 sequences are LGHDT and YNNKEL (reference sequence). The CDR3 loop is CASSPSAGIGETQYF. For the CDR3, the DNA is TGTGCCAGCAGCCCTTCAGCGGGGATAGGAGAGACCCAGTACTTC.

V is TRBV30 and J is TRBJ2-6; possibly TRBD1 for D (6 bases). Germline assignment: CDR1 GTSNPN and CDR2 SVGIG (reference sequence). This CDR3 comprises 17 residues. V shed 2 bases and J shed 3 bases, with 17 bases lying between them. The CDR3 here is CAWSPLRTGFGANVLTF. CDR3 DNA sequence: TGTGCCTGGAGTCCCCTGCGAACAGGGTTTGGGGCCAACGTCCTGACTTTC.

The chain links TRBV6-1 to TRBJ1-1; D possibly corresponds to TRBD1 (5 bases). The CDR3 sequence is 13 residues long. V shed 3 bases and J shed 10 bases, with 15 bases lying between them. Germline CDR1 and CDR2: MNHNS and SASEGT. The CDR3 DNA is TGTGCCAGCAGTGACGACCGGGACGGTGGAGCTTTCTTT. Amino acid sequence: CASSDDRDGGAFF.

This rearrangement joins TRBV20-1 to TRBJ2-5; D might be TRBD1 (5 bases). The germline V gene encodes CDR1 DFQATT and CDR2 SNEGSKA (reference sequence). The CDR3 runs to 15 residues. Trimming cost V 3 bases and J 2 bases, with 16 bases left between them. The CDR3 nucleotides read TGCAGTGCTAGTAATCCGAGACAGACTCAAGAGACCCAGTACTTC. Residues: CSASNPRQTQETQYF.

The chain combines TRBV5-1 with TRBJ1-1, with a possible D match to TRBD1 (5 bases). The CDR3 is 15 residues long. Trimming took off 4 bases at V and 4 bases at J, with 17 bases between the two ends. Germline CDR1 and CDR2: SGHRS and YFSETQ. The chain's CDR3 is CASSVGTAGVTEAFF. The DNA of the CDR3 is TGCGCCAGCAGCGTGGGGACGGCTGGTGTCACTGAAGCTTTCTTT.

The rearrangement joins TRBV24-1 to TRBJ1-5; D is undetermined. Germline CDR1 KGHDR, CDR2 SFDVKD. Trimming removed 6 bases from V and 3 bases from J, with 17 bases in between. The CDR3 contains 16 residues. The DNA of the CDR3 is TGTGCCACCAGTCCGACGGGCGTCGGCCACAATCAGCCCCAGCATTTT. This translates into CATSPTGVGHNQPQHF.

The chain employs TRBV7-9 and TRBJ2-5, with 11 positions matching TRBD2. V dropped 5 bases and J dropped 5; count of bases not matched to a gene: 7. Per the germline V gene, CDR1 is SEHNR and CDR2 is FQNEAQ (reference sequence). The CDR3 totals 15 residues. The CDR3 DNA sequence: TGTGCCAGCAGCCAGGGACTAGCGGAAGGGGAGACCCAGTACTTC. Translation gives CASSQGLAEGETQYF.

The chain is built from TRBV7-8 and TRBJ2-7; the match to TRBD2 covers 10 bases. The V segment lost 6 bases and the J segment 2 bases; nucleotides outside the gene matches: 4. The germline V gene encodes CDR1 SGHVS and CDR2 FQNEAQ. This CDR3 contains 14 residues. CDR3 sequence reads: CASRISGGAYEQYF. CDR3 nucleotides: TGTGCCAGCAGGATAAGCGGGGGGGCCTACGAGCAGTACTTC.

This rearrangement joins TRBV5-8 to TRBJ1-1; D gene ambiguous. CDR3 length: 16 amino acids. Germline CDR1 SGHTS, CDR2 YDEGEE. V was pared by 5 bases and J by 6 bases, with 23 bases between. CDR3 DNA sequence: TGTGCCAGCAGACGGATACACCCGATTCGTATCGCTGAAGCTTTCTTT. This translates into CASRRIHPIRIAEAFF.

V and J are TRBV5-4 and TRBJ2-5, with D possibly being TRBD2 (5 bases). The CDR3 has 14 amino acids. Germline assignment: CDR1 SGHNT and CDR2 YYREEE (reference sequence). V was clipped by 1 base and J by 1 base, with 8 bases between them. The CDR3, as DNA: TGTGCCAGCAGCTTGACGGGGAGCCAAGAGACCCAGTACTTC. Amino acids: CASSLTGSQETQYF.

This chain links TRBV6-8 with TRBJ2-2; possibly TRBD1 for D (6 bases). The germline CDR1 and CDR2 sequences are MNHGY and SAAAGT. The CDR3 sequence is 16 residues long. The germline V and J ends were trimmed by 6 bases and 6 bases, with 20 bases remaining between them. The CDR3 is CASRGKKGGVPGELFF. In DNA form, the CDR3 reads TGTGCCAGCAGGGGGAAGAAAGGGGGAGTCCCCGGGGAGCTGTTTTTT.

This clone appeared once. J is TRBJ2-3 and V is TRBV11-1; perhaps TRBD1 as D (6 bases). The V gene lost 2 bases and the J gene lost 6 bases, with 15 bases spanning the gap. The germline V gene encodes CDR1 SGHAT and CDR2 FQDESV (reference sequence). The CDR3 is made up of 15 amino acids. The CDR3 loop reads CASSLPELGADTQYF. The DNA of the CDR3 is TGTGCCAGCAGCTTACCCGAGTTGGGGGCGGATACGCAGTATTTT.

The chain employs TRBV18 and TRBJ2-3; 8 nucleotides align to TRBD1. The CDR3 extends over 16 amino acids. The ends lost 4 bases at V and 11 bases at J; junction bases unmatched: 17. The V gene's germline CDR1 is KGHSH and CDR2 LQKENI. CDR3 residues: CASSHIAGQGTPLQYF. The DNA for the CDR3 is TGTGCCAGCTCACATATTGCCGGACAGGGCACCCCTTTGCAGTATTTT. Supplemented by reference TRBV18 and TRBJ2-3, the full variable domain reads NAGVMQNPRHLVRRRGQEARLRCSPMKGHSHVYWYRQLPEEGLKFMVYLQKENIIDESGMPKERFSAEFPKEGPSILRIQQVVRGDSAAYFCASSHIAGQGTPLQYFGPGTRLTVL.

This chain uses TRBV6-5 with TRBJ2-3; D possibly corresponds to TRBD1 (5 bases). Trimming removed 7 bases at V and 5 bases at J, with 13 bases between. The CDR3 has 13 residues. The V gene's germline CDR1 is MNHEY and CDR2 SVGAGI. CDR3 amino acids: CASTTQGLDTQYF. Here the CDR3 DNA reads TGTGCCAGCACGACCCAGGGATTAGATACGCAGTATTTT.

This clone was seen a handful of times. The CDR3 protein is CASSGVPRQGGQPQHF. The CDR3 DNA reads as TGTGCCAGCAGTGGGGTGCCGCGACAGGGGGGTCAGCCCCAGCATTTT. The chain combines TRBV2 with TRBJ1-5; TRBD1 matches 9 bases. V dropped 4 bases and J dropped 6; count of bases not matched to a gene: 10. The CDR3 loop spans 16 amino acids. Germline V gives CDR1 SNHLY, CDR2 FYNNEI. Based on the CDR3 plus reference TRBV2 and TRBJ1-5, the full variable domain is EPEVTQTPSHQVTQMGQEVILRCVPISNHLYFYWYRQILGQKVEFLVSFYNNEISEKSEIFDDQFSVERPDGSNFTLKIRSTKLEDSAMYFCASSGVPRQGGQPQHFGDGTRLSIL.

The chain combines TRBV5-6 with TRBJ1-2; D gene unclear. The germline V and J ends were trimmed by 0 bases and 0 bases, with 3 bases remaining between them. The CDR3 is made up of 13 amino acids. Germline lookup yields CDR1 SGHDT and CDR2 YYEEEE. The CDR3 here is CASSLDANYGYTF. CDR3 coding DNA: TGTGCCAGCAGCTTGGATGCTAACTATGGCTACACCTTC.

This clone was picked up a small number of times. This chain links TRBV5-1 with TRBJ2-7, with 7 bases fitting TRBD1. In germline, CDR1 is SGHRS, CDR2 YFSETQ. V lost 3 bases to trimming and J lost 6 bases; unmatched junction nucleotides: 9. The CDR3 is 14 amino acids. The CDR3 DNA follows: TGCGCCAGCAGCTCCGCAGGGGGTAACTCCGAGCAGTACTTC. Translating it yields CASSSAGGNSEQYF.

The chain couples TRBV7-2 to TRBJ2-5; 9 bases are a match to TRBD2. Unmatched junction bases numbered 3, after V lost 3 bases and J lost 4 bases. The CDR3 has 14 residues. Germline values: CDR1 SGHTA, CDR2 FQGNSA. CDR3 nucleotides: TGTGCCAGCAGCTTCCTAGCGGGGTCAGAGACCCAGTACTTC. It translates to CASSFLAGSETQYF.

The V and J genes are TRBV11-1 and TRBJ1-1; D gene unclear. The CDR3 sequence is 13 residues long. The V gene lost 3 bases and the J gene lost 13 bases, with 18 bases spanning the gap. Per the germline V gene, CDR1 is SGHAT and CDR2 is FQDESV (reference sequence). CDR3 region: CASSFGRTEIVFF. CDR3 coding DNA: TGTGCCAGCAGCTTTGGTAGGACCGAAATTGTTTTCTTT.

CDR3 amino acids: CASSRLAGGLGGEQFF. CDR3 nucleotide sequence: TGTGCCAGCAGCCGACTAGCGGGAGGCCTGGGGGGGGAGCAGTTCTTC. The rearrangement uses TRBV6-4 and TRBJ2-1; 13 positions agree with TRBD2. The CDR3 spans 16 residues. After removal of 6 bases from V and 10 bases from J, the junction contained 12 bases not matched to a gene. Per germline, CDR1 MRHNA and CDR2 SNTAGT.

This clone was recorded only once. This sequence joins TRBV27 and TRBJ1-2; D gene unclear. CDR1 and CDR2 from the germline V gene are MNHEY and SMNVEV (reference sequence). The CDR3 is made up of 13 amino acids. The ends were cut back, 3 bases at V and 0 bases at J, with 5 bases in the middle. In DNA, the CDR3 is TGTGCCAGCAGTTTTAGACCTAACTATGGCTACACCTTC. It encodes CASSFRPNYGYTF.

This clone was found a few times. Here the CDR3 reads CASSYSRRAQYF. The CDR3 bases are TGTGCCAGCAGTTACTCCCGACGAGCCCAGTACTTC. This rearrangement joins TRBV6-2 or TRBV6-3 to TRBJ2-7; D unresolved. Germline values: CDR1 MNHEY, CDR2 SVGEGT. There are 12 residues in the CDR3. The V gene lost 0 bases and the J gene lost 10 bases, with 10 bases spanning the gap.

This chain joins TRBV5-8 and TRBJ2-7, with a tentative D call TRBD2 (5 bases). V was trimmed by 2 bases and J by 5 bases, leaving 20 bases between them. The germline V gene has CDR1 SGHTS and CDR2 YDEGEE. This CDR3 is built from 16 residues. The CDR3 here is CASSFHGEGTRHEQYF. DNA for the CDR3: TGTGCCAGCAGCTTTCATGGAGAGGGAACACGCCACGAGCAGTACTTC.

This chain connects TRBV5-1 to TRBJ1-1, with D unresolved. There are 14 residues in the CDR3. V was shortened by 2 bases and J by 2 bases, with 10 bases between the two germline ends. Per germline, CDR1 SGHRS and CDR2 YFSETQ. In nucleotides, the CDR3 is TGCGCCAGCAGCTTAGACCACCCAAACACTGAAGCTTTCTTT. It yields the protein CASSLDHPNTEAFF. The whole variable domain, filled in from reference TRBV5-1 and TRBJ1-1, reads KAGVTQTPRYLIKTRGQQVTLSCSPISGHRSVSWYQQTPGQGLQFLFEYFSETQRNKGNFPGRFSGRQFSNSRSEMNVSTLELGDSALYLCASSLDHPNTEAFFGQGTRLTVV.

The chain employs TRBV5-8 and TRBJ2-5; 8 bases match TRBD1. V lost 2 bases and J lost 2; bases outside the gene matches: 5. In germline, CDR1 is SGHTS, CDR2 YDEGEE. The CDR3 covers 15 residues. The CDR3 DNA sequence: TGTGCCAGCAGCTTAGCAGGGGGCGATCAAGAGACCCAGTACTTC. It yields the protein CASSLAGGDQETQYF.

V is TRBV3-1 (or the pseudogene TRBV3-2) and J is TRBJ2-3, with D maybe TRBD2 (5 bases). Trimming stripped 5 bases from V and 0 bases from J, with 18 bases between. This CDR3 has 17 residues. CDR1 LGHDT and CDR2 YNNKEL come from the germline V gene (reference sequence). CDR3 bases: TGTGCCAGCAGCACACAACTAGAGTACACCAGCACAGATACGCAGTATTTT. This gives the protein CASSTQLEYTSTDTQYF.

This rearrangement joins TRBV9 to TRBJ2-7, with TRBD2 identical over 8 bases. The CDR3 loop spans 14 amino acids. With 3 bases clipped from V and 6 bases from J, the junction kept 8 bases outside the gene matches. Germline-derived CDR1 and CDR2 are SGDLS and YYNGEE. The CDR3 coding sequence is TGTGCCAGCAGCGAGACTAGCGCGGGAATCGAGCAGTACTTC. As protein: CASSETSAGIEQYF.

The chain carries TRBV5-1 and TRBJ2-1; D assignment may be TRBD1 or TRBD2 (5 bases each). The V gene's germline CDR1 is SGHRS and CDR2 YFSETQ. The CDR3 is made up of 15 amino acids. V lost 3 bases and J lost 0, with 10 bases in between. The CDR3 DNA sequence: TGCGCCAGCAGCTGGGACCCGAGCTCCTACAATGAGCAGTTCTTC. Translated: CASSWDPSSYNEQFF.